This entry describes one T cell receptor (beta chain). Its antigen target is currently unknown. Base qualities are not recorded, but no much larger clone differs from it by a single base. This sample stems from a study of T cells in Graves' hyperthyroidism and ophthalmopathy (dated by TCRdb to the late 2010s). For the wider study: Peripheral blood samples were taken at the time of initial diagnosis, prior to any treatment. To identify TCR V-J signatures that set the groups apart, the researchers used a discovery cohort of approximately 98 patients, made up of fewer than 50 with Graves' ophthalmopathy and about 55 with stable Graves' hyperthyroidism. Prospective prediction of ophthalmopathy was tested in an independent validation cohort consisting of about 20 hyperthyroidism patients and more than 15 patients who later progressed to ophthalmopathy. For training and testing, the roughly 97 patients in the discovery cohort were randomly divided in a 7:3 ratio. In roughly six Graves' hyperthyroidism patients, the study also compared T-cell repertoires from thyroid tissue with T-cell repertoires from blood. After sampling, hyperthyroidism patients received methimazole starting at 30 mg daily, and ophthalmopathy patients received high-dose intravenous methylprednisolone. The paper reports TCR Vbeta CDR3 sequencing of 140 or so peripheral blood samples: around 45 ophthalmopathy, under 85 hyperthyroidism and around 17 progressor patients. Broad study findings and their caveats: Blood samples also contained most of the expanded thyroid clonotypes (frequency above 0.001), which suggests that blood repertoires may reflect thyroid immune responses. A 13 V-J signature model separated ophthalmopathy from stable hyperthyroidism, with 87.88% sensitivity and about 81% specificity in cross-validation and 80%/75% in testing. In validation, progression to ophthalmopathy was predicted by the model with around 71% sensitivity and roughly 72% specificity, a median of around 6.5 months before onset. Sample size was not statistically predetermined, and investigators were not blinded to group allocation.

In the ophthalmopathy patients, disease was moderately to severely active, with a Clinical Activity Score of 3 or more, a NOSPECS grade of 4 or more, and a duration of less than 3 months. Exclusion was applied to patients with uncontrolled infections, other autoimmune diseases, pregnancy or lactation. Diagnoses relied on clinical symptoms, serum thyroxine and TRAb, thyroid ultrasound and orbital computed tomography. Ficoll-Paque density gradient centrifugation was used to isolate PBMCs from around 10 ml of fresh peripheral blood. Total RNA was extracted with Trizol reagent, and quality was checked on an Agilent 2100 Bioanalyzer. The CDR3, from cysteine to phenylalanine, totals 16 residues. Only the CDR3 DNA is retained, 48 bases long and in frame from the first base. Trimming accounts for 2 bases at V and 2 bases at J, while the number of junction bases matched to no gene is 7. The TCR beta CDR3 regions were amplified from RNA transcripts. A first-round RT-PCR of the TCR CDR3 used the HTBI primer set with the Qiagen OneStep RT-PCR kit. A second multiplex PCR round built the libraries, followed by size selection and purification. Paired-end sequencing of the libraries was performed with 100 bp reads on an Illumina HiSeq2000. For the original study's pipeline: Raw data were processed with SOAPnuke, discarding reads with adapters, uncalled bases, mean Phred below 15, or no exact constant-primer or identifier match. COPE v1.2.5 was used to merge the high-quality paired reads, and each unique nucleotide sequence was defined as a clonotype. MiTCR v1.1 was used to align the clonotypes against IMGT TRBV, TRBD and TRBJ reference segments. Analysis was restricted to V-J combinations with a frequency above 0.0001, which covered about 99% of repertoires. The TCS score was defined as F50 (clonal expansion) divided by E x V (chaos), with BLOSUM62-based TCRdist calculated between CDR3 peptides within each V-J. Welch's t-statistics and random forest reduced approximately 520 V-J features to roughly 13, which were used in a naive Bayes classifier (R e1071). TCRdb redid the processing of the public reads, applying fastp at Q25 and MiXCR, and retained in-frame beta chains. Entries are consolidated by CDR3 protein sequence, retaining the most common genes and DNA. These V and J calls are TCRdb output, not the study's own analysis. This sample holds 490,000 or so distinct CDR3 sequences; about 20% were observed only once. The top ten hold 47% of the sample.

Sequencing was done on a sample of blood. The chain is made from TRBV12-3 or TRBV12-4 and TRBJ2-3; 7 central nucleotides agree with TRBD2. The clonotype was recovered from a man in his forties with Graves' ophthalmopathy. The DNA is TGTGCCAGCAGTTTAAGACTAGCAGAAATCACAGATACGCAGTATTTT. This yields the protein CASSLRLAEITDTQYF.